Presented here are 3 T cell receptor beta chains from one specimen sequenced in a study of T cell responses to AZD1222 COVID-19 vaccine. Clones were read by immunoSEQ multiplex PCR, and TCRdb kept only the in-frame ones, dropping some. Of around 110,000 clones in the sample, almost 90% are singletons; the top ten hold approximately 9.6%. This material consisted of peripheral blood, taken on day 0 of AZD1222 vaccination. These receptors came from an adult in good health.

The chain recombines TRBV5-1 with TRBJ2-7, with D perhaps TRBD1 (5 bases). Looked up from germline, CDR1 is SGHRS and CDR2 is YFSETQ. Trimming stripped 0 bases from V and 3 bases from J, with 13 bases between. The CDR3 sequence is 15 residues long. CDR3 sequence: CASSLGQGLVYEQYF. CDR3 coding DNA: TGCGCCAGCAGCTTGGGTCAGGGTTTAGTCTACGAGCAGTACTTC.

This chain uses TRBV30 with TRBJ1-2; D is ambiguous. CDR1 and CDR2 from the germline V gene are GTSNPN and SVGIG (reference sequence). Trimming pared 1 base from V and 5 bases from J, leaving 2 bases between. CDR3 length: 10 amino acids. The DNA for the CDR3 is TGTGCCTGGAGTGGTTATGGCTACACCTTC. Its protein is CAWSGYGYTF.

This clone was recorded once. The rearrangement joins TRBV5-6 to TRBJ2-7, with TRBD1 identical over 7 bases. This CDR3 contains 14 residues. Looked up from germline, CDR1 is SGHDT and CDR2 is YYEEEE. Germline trimming cut 0 bases from V and 2 bases from J; bases unmatched to any gene: 2. CDR3 sequence (DNA): TGTGCCAGCAGCTTGGGGACAGGTACCTACGAGCAGTACTTC. Protein sequence: CASSLGTGTYEQYF.